One sample yielded the 9 T cell receptor beta chains listed below, sequenced in a study of blood T cells in healthy people across ages. With a J-beta primer mix and a sample-barcoded 5' primer, a second PCR ran 7 to 11 cycles. Each CDR3 protein gets one entry after TCRdb re-called the 5' RACE reads with MiXCR. Here the sample spans more than 900,000 distinct CDR3 sequences, just under 30% being singletons. The same sample was also used in a study of T cells of mothers and their children.

Material: blood. These receptors came from a woman between 35 and 50 years old in good health.

This clonotype appeared a few times. The V gene is TRBV7-2, the J gene TRBJ2-1; 8 bases fit TRBD1. Germline values: CDR1 SGHTA, CDR2 FQGNSA. Germline trimming cut 3 bases from V and 7 bases from J; bases unmatched to any gene: 8. This CDR3 has 15 residues. DNA of the CDR3: TGTGCCAGCAGCTTCCAATCGGGACAGGAGAATGAGCAGTTCTTC. This sequence encodes CASSFQSGQENEQFF.

This clonotype has a handful of counts. The V gene is TRBV9, the J gene TRBJ1-1; no definite D call. The germline CDR1 and CDR2 sequences are SGDLS and YYNGEE. Trimming removed 0 bases at V and 3 bases at J, with 12 bases between. The CDR3 runs to 15 residues. The CDR3 is CASSVGVEVDTEAFF. The CDR3 nucleotides read TGTGCCAGCAGCGTAGGGGTGGAGGTGGACACTGAAGCTTTCTTT.

The sample holds many counts of this clonotype. The chain is built from TRBV27 and TRBJ1-2, with D perhaps TRBD1 (5 bases). The CDR3 runs 13 residues. Trimming stripped 4 bases from V and 6 bases from J, with 12 bases between. Germline values: CDR1 MNHEY, CDR2 SMNVEV (reference sequence). Written as DNA, the CDR3 is TGTGCCAGCAGTTGGGACCACCGGGATGGCTACACCTTC. This sequence encodes CASSWDHRDGYTF.

This clonotype has at least ten counts. The chain couples TRBV5-1 to TRBJ2-5, with 10 bases lining up with TRBD2. This CDR3 region has 16 residues. The germline CDR1 and CDR2 sequences are SGHRS and YFSETQ. V lost 1 base to trimming and J lost 3 bases; unmatched junction nucleotides: 6. The CDR3 coding sequence is TGCGCCAGCAGCTTGAGTCCAGCGGGGGGGGAAGAGACCCAGTACTTC. Its translation: CASSLSPAGGEETQYF.

This clonotype was observed a handful of times. This chain joins TRBV4-1 and TRBJ2-3; tentative D call: TRBD1 (5 bases). The CDR3 is 16 amino acids. V was shortened by 3 bases and J by 2 bases, with 15 bases between the two germline ends. CDR1 is MGHRA, CDR2 YSYEKL, per germline. The CDR3 DNA sequence: TGCGCCAGCAGCCAGTCAGGGCGTACCAACACAGATACGCAGTATTTT. It specifies CASSQSGRTNTDTQYF.

This clonotype was seen many times. The rearrangement links TRBV9 to TRBJ2-1, with 7 bases matching TRBD1. The V and J ends lost 2 bases and 3 bases, in that order; junction bases with no gene match: 2. The CDR3 runs 14 residues. CDR1 and CDR2 from the germline V gene are SGDLS and YYNGEE. In nucleotides, the CDR3 is TGTGCCAGCAGCGTCCGGGACAGCTACAATGAGCAGTTCTTC. It is translated as CASSVRDSYNEQFF. The full variable domain, rest sourced from reference TRBV9 and TRBJ2-1, is DSGVTQTPKHLITATGQRVTLRCSPRSGDLSVYWYQQSLDQGLQFLIQYYNGEERAKGNILERFSAQQFPDLHSELNLSSLELGDSALYFCASSVRDSYNEQFFGPGTRLTVL.

Here the CDR3 reads CASSPRVVRLAGGAYEQYF. CDR3 in DNA: TGTGCCAGCAGCCCTCGCGTGGTGAGACTAGCGGGGGGAGCCTACGAGCAGTACTTC. This rearrangement joins TRBV11-2 to TRBJ2-7; TRBD2 matches 13 bases. Germline CDR1 and CDR2: SGHAT and FQNNGV. Trimming at V came to 5 bases and at J to 2 bases, leaving 15 bases not matched to a gene. The CDR3 is 19 amino acids.

This clonotype was observed many times. The chain links TRBV18 to TRBJ1-2; D unresolved. V lost 2 bases to trimming and J lost 4 bases, with 14 bases between them. The CDR3 loop spans 15 amino acids. Looked up from germline, CDR1 is KGHSH and CDR2 is LQKENI. Written as DNA, the CDR3 is TGTGCCAGCTCACCAGAAATCGCGGGAACCTATGGCTACACCTTC. Encoded protein: CASSPEIAGTYGYTF.

The chain carries TRBV7-2 and TRBJ2-3, with TRBD2 matching over 8 bases. V trimming: 3 bases; J trimming: 1 base; junction bases outside the gene matches: 6. Germline-derived CDR1 and CDR2 are SGHTA and FQGNSA. This CDR3 has 16 residues. CDR3 sequence (DNA): TGTGCCAGCAGCTTCGGTCGGGGGGGCCGCACAGATACGCAGTATTTT. It encodes CASSFGRGGRTDTQYF.